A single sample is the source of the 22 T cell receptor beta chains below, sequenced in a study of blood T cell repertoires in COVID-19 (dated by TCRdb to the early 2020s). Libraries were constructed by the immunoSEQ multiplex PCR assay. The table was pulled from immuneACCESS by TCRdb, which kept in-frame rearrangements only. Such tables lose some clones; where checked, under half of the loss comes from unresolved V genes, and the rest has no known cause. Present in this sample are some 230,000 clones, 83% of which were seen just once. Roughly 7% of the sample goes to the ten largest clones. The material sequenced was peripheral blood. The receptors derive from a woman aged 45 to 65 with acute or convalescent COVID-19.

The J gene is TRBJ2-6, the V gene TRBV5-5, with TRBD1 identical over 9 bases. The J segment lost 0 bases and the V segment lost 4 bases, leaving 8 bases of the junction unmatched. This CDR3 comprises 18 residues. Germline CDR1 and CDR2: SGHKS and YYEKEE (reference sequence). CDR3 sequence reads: CASSLPGQGSSGANVLTF. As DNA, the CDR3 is TGTGCCAGCAGCCTGCCGGGACAGGGAAGCTCTGGGGCCAACGTCCTGACTTTC.

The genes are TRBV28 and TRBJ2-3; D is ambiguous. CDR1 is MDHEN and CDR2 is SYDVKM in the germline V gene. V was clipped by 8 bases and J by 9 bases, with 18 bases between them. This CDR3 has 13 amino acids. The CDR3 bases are TGTGCCAGCGGAGATCGCGCGGCGTTGACGCAGTATTTT. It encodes CASGDRAALTQYF.

CDR3: CASRLDRRGPNTEAFF. CDR3 DNA sequence: TGTGCAAGTCGCTTAGACAGGCGGGGACCGAACACTGAAGCTTTCTTT. V is TRBV12-2 and J is TRBJ1-1. TRBV12-2 is reported as a pseudogene. The CDR3 contains 16 residues.

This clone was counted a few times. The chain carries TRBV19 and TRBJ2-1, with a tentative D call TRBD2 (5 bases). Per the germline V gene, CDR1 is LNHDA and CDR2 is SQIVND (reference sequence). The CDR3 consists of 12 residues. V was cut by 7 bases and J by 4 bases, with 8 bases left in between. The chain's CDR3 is CASIGGYNEQFF. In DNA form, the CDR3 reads TGTGCCAGTATTGGAGGATACAATGAGCAGTTCTTC.

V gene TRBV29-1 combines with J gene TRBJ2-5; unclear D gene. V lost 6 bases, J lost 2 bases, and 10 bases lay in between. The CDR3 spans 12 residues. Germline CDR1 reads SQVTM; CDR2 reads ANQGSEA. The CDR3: CSVITDQETQYF. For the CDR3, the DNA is TGCAGCGTCATCACAGATCAAGAGACCCAGTACTTC.

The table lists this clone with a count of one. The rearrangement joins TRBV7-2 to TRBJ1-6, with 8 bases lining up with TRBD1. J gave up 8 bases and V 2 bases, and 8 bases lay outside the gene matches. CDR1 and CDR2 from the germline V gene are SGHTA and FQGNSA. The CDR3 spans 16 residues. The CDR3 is CASSLQRATGDSPLHF. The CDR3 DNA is TGTGCCAGCAGCTTACAGCGGGCGACAGGGGATTCACCCCTCCACTTT.

CDR3 residues: CASSLQGVGGGEQFF. In nucleotides, the CDR3 is TGTGCCAGCAGCCTTCAGGGGGTGGGAGGAGGTGAGCAGTTCTTC. V is TRBV11-2 and J is TRBJ2-1; a possible D gene is TRBD1 (7 bases). The germline CDR1 and CDR2 sequences are SGHAT and FQNNGV. The CDR3 totals 15 residues. V gave up 5 bases and J gave up 9 bases, with 20 bases separating them. Variable domain in full (rest from reference TRBV11-2 and TRBJ2-1): EAGVAQSPRYKIIEKRQSVAFWCNPISGHATLYWYQQILGQGPKLLIQFQNNGVVDDSQLPKDRFSAERLKGVDSTLKIQPAKLEDSAVYLCASSLQGVGGGEQFFGPGTRLTVL.

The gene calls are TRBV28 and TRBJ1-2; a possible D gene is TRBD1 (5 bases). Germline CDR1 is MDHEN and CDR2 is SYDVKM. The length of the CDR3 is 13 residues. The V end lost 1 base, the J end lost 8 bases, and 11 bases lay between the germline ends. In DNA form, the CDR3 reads TGTGCCAGCAGTTTATTTGGGGGAGGCGGCTACACCTTC. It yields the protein CASSLFGGGGYTF.

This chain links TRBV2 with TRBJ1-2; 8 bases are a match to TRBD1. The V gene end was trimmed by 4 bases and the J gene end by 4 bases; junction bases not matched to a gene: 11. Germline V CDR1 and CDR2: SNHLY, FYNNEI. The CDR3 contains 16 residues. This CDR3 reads CASSAGGQFLVYGYTF. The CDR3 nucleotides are TGTGCCAGCAGTGCAGGGGGCCAATTTCTTGTCTATGGCTACACCTTC.

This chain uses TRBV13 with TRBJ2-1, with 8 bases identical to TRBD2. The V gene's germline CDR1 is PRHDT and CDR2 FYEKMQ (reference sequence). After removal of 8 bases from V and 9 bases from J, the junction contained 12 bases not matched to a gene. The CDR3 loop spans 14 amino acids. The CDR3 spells CASRGTRALGEQFF. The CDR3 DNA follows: TGTGCCAGCCGGGGGACTAGGGCCCTCGGTGAGCAGTTCTTC.

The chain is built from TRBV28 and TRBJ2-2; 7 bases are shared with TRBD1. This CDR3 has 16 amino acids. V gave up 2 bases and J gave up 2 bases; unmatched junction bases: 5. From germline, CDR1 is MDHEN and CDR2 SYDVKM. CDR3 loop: CASSLVGQANTGELFF. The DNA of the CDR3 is TGTGCCAGCAGTTTAGTCGGACAGGCTAACACCGGGGAGCTGTTTTTT.

The DNA for the CDR3 is TGTGCCAGTAGTACGGAGACGGATTATGGCTACACCTTC. Its protein product is CASSTETDYGYTF. The chain has TRBV19 and TRBJ1-2; D gene ambiguous. V dropped 4 bases and J dropped 5 bases, with 11 bases sitting between them. CDR3 length: 13 residues. Germline CDR1 is LNHDA and CDR2 is SQIVND (reference sequence).

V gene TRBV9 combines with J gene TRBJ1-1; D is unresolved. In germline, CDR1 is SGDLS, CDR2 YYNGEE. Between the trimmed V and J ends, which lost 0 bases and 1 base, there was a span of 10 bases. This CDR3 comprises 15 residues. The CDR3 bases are TGTGCCAGCAGCGTAGATCCAGGTCGGAACACTGAAGCTTTCTTT. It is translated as CASSVDPGRNTEAFF.

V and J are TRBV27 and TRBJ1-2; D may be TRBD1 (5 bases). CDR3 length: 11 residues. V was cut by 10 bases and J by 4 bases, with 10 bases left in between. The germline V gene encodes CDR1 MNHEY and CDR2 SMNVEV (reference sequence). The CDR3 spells CATHGGYGYTF. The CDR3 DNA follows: TGTGCCACCCACGGGGGCTATGGCTACACCTTC.

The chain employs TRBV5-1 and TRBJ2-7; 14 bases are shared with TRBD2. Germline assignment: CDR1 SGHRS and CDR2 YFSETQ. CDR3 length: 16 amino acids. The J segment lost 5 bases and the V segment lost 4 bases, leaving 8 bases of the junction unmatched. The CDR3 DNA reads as TGCGCCAGCAGCGGGACTAGCGGGGGTTTCGGCAACGAGCAGTACTTC. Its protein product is CASSGTSGGFGNEQYF.

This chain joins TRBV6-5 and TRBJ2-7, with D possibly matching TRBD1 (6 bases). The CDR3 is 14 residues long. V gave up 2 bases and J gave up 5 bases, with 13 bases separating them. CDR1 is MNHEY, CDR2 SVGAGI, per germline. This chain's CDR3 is CASSYVGPGDEQYF. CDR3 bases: TGTGCCAGCAGTTACGTAGGGCCAGGGGACGAGCAGTACTTC.

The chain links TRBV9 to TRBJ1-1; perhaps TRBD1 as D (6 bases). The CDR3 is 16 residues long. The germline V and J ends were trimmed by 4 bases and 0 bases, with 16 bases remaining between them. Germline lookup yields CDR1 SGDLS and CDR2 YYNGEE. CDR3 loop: CASSPRGGTLNTEAFF. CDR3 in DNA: TGTGCCAGCAGCCCCCGGGGGGGCACCTTGAACACTGAAGCTTTCTTT.

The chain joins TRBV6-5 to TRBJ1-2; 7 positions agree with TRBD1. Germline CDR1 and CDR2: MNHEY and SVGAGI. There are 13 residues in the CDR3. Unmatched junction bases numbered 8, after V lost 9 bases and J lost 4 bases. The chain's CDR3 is CASRQAGGYGYTF. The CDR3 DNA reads TGTGCCAGTAGGCAGGCAGGGGGCTATGGCTACACCTTC.

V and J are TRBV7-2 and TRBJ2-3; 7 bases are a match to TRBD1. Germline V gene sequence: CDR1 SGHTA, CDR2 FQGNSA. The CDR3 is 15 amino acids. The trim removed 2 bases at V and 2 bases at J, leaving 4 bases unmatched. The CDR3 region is CASSLRQGATDTQYF. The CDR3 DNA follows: TGTGCCAGCAGCTTAAGACAGGGCGCCACAGATACGCAGTATTTT.

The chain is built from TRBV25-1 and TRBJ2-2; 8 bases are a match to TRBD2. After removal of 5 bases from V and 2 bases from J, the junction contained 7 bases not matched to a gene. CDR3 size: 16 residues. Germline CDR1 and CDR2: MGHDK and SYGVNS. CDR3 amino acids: CASSRRTSGNTGELFF. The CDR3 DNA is TGTGCCAGCAGTAGACGAACTAGCGGTAACACCGGGGAGCTGTTTTTT.

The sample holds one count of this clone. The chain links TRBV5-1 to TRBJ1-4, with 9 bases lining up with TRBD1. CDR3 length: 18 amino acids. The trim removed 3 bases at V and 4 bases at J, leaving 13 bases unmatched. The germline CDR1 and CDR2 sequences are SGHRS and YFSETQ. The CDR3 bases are TGCGCCAGCAGCTCCCTTGGTGGGACAGGGTCGTATAATGAAAAACTGTTTTTT. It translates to CASSSLGGTGSYNEKLFF.

For the CDR3, the DNA is TGTGCCAGCAGTTATCGAGTAGGGACAGGGGGAGAGACCCAGTACTTC. Residues: CASSYRVGTGGETQYF. The V call is TRBV6-5, the J call TRBJ2-5, with 11 bases fitting TRBD1. The V and J ends lost 3 bases and 4 bases, in that order; junction bases with no gene match: 7. From germline, CDR1 is MNHEY and CDR2 SVGAGI. The CDR3 loop spans 16 amino acids.